This passage covers 13 T cell receptor beta chains from one sample sequenced in a study of CD8+CD57+ T cells in acquired aplastic anemia. Profiling of TCR beta VDJ combinations and CDR3 sequences used genomic DNA as template. MiXCR was run by TCRdb on the reads, yielding one entry per CDR3 protein. This table has 250,000 to 300,000 distinct CDR3 sequences, around 60% appearing once. Sequencing used sorted CD4+, CD8+, or CD8+CD57+ T cells (not recorded which) from PBMCs. These receptors came from a human donor with severe aplastic anemia or a healthy control (not recorded which).

This clonotype was counted many times. The chain is built from TRBV4-1 and TRBJ1-4, with 9 bases lining up with TRBD1. J lost 8 bases, V lost 0 bases, and 4 bases had no gene match. The CDR3 loop spans 15 amino acids. CDR1 and CDR2 from the germline V gene are MGHRA and YSYEKL. The CDR3 region is CASSQDGTGYEKLFF. The CDR3 DNA reads TGCGCCAGCAGCCAAGATGGGACAGGGTACGAAAAACTGTTTTTT.

This clonotype was seen only a few times. The chain links TRBV9 to TRBJ2-7; D is perhaps TRBD1 or TRBD2 (6 bases each). This CDR3 comprises 14 residues. Trimming took 0 bases from V and 3 from J, leaving 10 bases between them. Germline V gene sequence: CDR1 SGDLS, CDR2 YYNGEE. The CDR3 loop is CASSVEGGGYEQYF. The CDR3 coding sequence is TGTGCCAGCAGCGTAGAGGGGGGTGGCTACGAGCAGTACTTC. Complete variable domain (other parts from reference TRBV9 and TRBJ2-7): DSGVTQTPKHLITATGQRVTLRCSPRSGDLSVYWYQQSLDQGLQFLIQYYNGEERAKGNILERFSAQQFPDLHSELNLSSLELGDSALYFCASSVEGGGYEQYFGPGTRLTVT.

The J gene is TRBJ1-2, the V gene TRBV9; a possible D gene is TRBD1 (5 bases). This CDR3 has 13 residues. Germline loops: CDR1 SGDLS, CDR2 YYNGEE. With 0 bases removed from V and 4 bases from J, the gap between germline ends came to 7 bases. CDR3 sequence: CASSVEGTYGYTF. CDR3 nucleotides: TGTGCCAGCAGCGTAGAAGGGACCTATGGCTACACCTTC. Together with reference TRBV9 and TRBJ1-2, the CDR3 gives the full variable domain: DSGVTQTPKHLITATGQRVTLRCSPRSGDLSVYWYQQSLDQGLQFLIQYYNGEERAKGNILERFSAQQFPDLHSELNLSSLELGDSALYFCASSVEGTYGYTFGSGTRLTVV.

J is TRBJ1-2 and V is TRBV10-3; D remains ambiguous. Germline V gives CDR1 ENHRY, CDR2 SYGVKD. With 8 bases removed from V and 4 bases from J, the gap between germline ends came to 17 bases. The CDR3 has 14 residues. CDR3 nucleotide sequence: TGTGCCATCGGTGCCTCAGCCGAATCCTATGGCTACACCTTC. This codes for CAIGASAESYGYTF.

V and J are TRBV7-2 and TRBJ1-1; TRBD1 aligns across 10 bases. This CDR3 has 16 amino acids. The V gene end was trimmed by 5 bases and the J gene end by 1 base; junction bases not matched to a gene: 7. The germline CDR1 and CDR2 sequences are SGHTA and FQGNSA. CDR3 coding DNA: TGTGCCAGCAGCCCGGGACAGGGGCAAAGGAACACTGAAGCTTTCTTT. It yields the protein CASSPGQGQRNTEAFF.

The chain employs TRBV7-2 and TRBJ2-5; the D gene is possibly TRBD2 (7 bases). Germline V gene lookup returns CDR1 SGHTA and CDR2 FQGNSA. This CDR3 spans 16 amino acids. V lost 0 bases and J 4 bases, leaving 15 bases between the germline ends. CDR3 DNA sequence: TGTGCCAGCAGCTTAGCGCTGGGGGGGCGGAGAGAGACCCAGTACTTC. Translated, it gives CASSLALGGRRETQYF.

This clonotype was counted ten times or more. V is TRBV7-2 and J is TRBJ1-1; a weak D match, TRBD1 (5 bases). The CDR3 totals 12 residues. V was clipped by 4 bases and J by 8 bases, with 11 bases between them. In germline, CDR1 is SGHTA, CDR2 FQGNSA. DNA of the CDR3: TGTGCCAGCAGCTCGCCGGGACCCGAAGCTTTCTTT. It codes for CASSSPGPEAFF.

CDR3 region: CSAPAGRGGSPLHF. The CDR3 nucleotides are TGCAGTGCCCCGGCAGGCCGGGGAGGGTCACCCCTCCACTTT. The chain carries TRBV20-1 and TRBJ1-6; D is uncertain. This CDR3 spans 14 amino acids. The V end was cut by 6 bases, the J end by 10 bases, with 19 bases between. Germline CDR1 reads DFQATT; CDR2 reads SNEGSKA (reference sequence).

V and J are TRBV19 and TRBJ2-2; a possible D gene is TRBD2 (7 bases). The germline V gene has CDR1 LNHDA and CDR2 SQIVND (reference sequence). The length of the CDR3 is 15 residues. Trimming took off 4 bases at V and 4 bases at J, with 13 bases between the two ends. The CDR3 reads CASSRGGLVTGELFF. The CDR3 nucleotides read TGTGCCAGTAGTAGGGGGGGCCTTGTCACCGGGGAGCTGTTTTTT. The whole variable domain, remainder taken from reference TRBV19 and TRBJ2-2, is DGGITQSPKYLFRKEGQNVTLSCEQNLNHDAMYWYRQDPGQGLRLIYYSQIVNDFQKGDIAEGYSVSREKKESFPLTVTSAQKNPTAFYLCASSRGGLVTGELFFGEGSRLTVL.

This clonotype is a singleton in its sample. V usage is TRBV7-8 and J usage is TRBJ1-5; no clear D gene. Germline lookup yields CDR1 SGHVS and CDR2 FQNEAQ. The CDR3 sequence is 15 residues long. The germline V and J ends were trimmed by 2 bases and 6 bases, with 14 bases remaining between them. The CDR3 nucleotides read TGTGCCAGCAGCTTAAGCGGGCAGAATTCTCAGCCCCAGCATTTT. Its translation is CASSLSGQNSQPQHF.

Of note for this clonotype: The conserved phenylalanine or tryptophan normally closing the CDR3 is absent here, so this likely arose from a read error. This sequence joins TRBV25-1 and TRBJ2-1; possibly TRBD1 for D (7 bases). Germline V lookup: CDR1 MGHDK, CDR2 SYGVNS. The V end was cut by 3 bases, the J end by 9 bases, with 21 bases between. This CDR3 comprises 16 residues. This chain's CDR3 is CASSESYRGAGSEQFL. CDR3 coding DNA: TGTGCCAGCAGTGAGTCTTACAGGGGCGCGGGAAGTGAGCAGTTCCTC.

This clonotype was detected many times. This chain joins TRBV9 and TRBJ1-4; 8 bases line up with TRBD1. CDR1 is SGDLS and CDR2 is YYNGEE in the germline V gene. Trimming at V came to 3 bases and at J to 2 bases, leaving 6 bases not matched to a gene. The CDR3 spans 16 residues. The CDR3 region is CASSAHRTGTNEKLFF. CDR3 bases: TGTGCCAGCAGCGCGCATCGGACAGGGACTAATGAAAAACTGTTTTTT.

The genes are TRBV7-8 and TRBJ1-2; the D gene is possibly TRBD1 (6 bases). V gave up 9 bases and J gave up 5 bases, with 13 bases separating them. The CDR3 runs to 12 residues. The germline CDR1 and CDR2 sequences are SGHVS and FQNEAQ. The DNA for the CDR3 is TGTGCCAGTGGTAGGGGGGGATATGGCTACACCTTC. Translated, it gives CASGRGGYGYTF.